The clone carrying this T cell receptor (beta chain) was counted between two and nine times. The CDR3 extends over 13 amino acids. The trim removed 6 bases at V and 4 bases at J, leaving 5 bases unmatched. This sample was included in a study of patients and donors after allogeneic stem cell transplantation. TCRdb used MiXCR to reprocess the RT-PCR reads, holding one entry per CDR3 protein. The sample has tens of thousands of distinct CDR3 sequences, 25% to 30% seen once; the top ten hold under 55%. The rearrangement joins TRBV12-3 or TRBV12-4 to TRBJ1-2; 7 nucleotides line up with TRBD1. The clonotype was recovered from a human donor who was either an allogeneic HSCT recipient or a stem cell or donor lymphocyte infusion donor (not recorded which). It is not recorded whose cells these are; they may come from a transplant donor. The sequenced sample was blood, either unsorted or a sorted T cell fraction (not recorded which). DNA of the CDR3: TGTGCCAGCAGCCCACAGGGGATCTATGGCTACACCTTC. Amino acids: CASSPQGIYGYTF.